These 24 T cell receptor beta chains originate from one sample sequenced in a study of response to subunit inactivated influenza vaccine. TCRdb re-analysed the RT-PCR reads in MiXCR, keeping a single row per CDR3 protein. The data contain 550,000 to 600,000 distinct CDR3 sequences, 12% of them singletons. Sequences were derived from PBMCs from blood, sampled on the day of vaccination. The source of these receptors is a man aged 50-60 years who received an inactivated influenza vaccine.

The chain couples TRBV12-3 or TRBV12-4 to TRBJ2-6, with D perhaps TRBD2 (6 bases). The germline V and J ends were trimmed by 3 bases and 0 bases, with 15 bases remaining between them. This CDR3 region has 18 residues. CDR3 in DNA: TGTGCCAGCAGTTTCAACCGGGACGGGAGCTCTGGGGCCAACGTCCTGACTTTC. It translates to CASSFNRDGSSGANVLTF.

The chain carries TRBV7-6 and TRBJ2-3; D may be TRBD2 (7 bases). This CDR3 comprises 16 residues. The germline gives CDR1 SGHVS, CDR2 FNYEAQ. V was trimmed by 5 bases and J by 3 bases, leaving 18 bases between them. CDR3 residues: CASSPAVGRGTDTQYF. CDR3 DNA sequence: TGTGCCAGCAGCCCAGCAGTTGGGAGGGGGACAGATACGCAGTATTTT.

This clonotype was detected only a few times. The chain employs TRBV10-3 and TRBJ2-7, with D tentatively TRBD2 (6 bases). This CDR3 contains 16 residues. Trimming stripped 0 bases from V and 0 bases from J, with 12 bases between. Looked up from germline, CDR1 is ENHRY and CDR2 is SYGVKD. The CDR3 DNA follows: TGTGCCATCAGTGAGTCGGTGCGGGGCCTCTCCTACGAGCAGTACTTC. Its protein product is CAISESVRGLSYEQYF.

The rearrangement joins TRBV5-5 to TRBJ2-7; D assignment may be TRBD1 or TRBD2 (5 bases each). Germline values: CDR1 SGHKS, CDR2 YYEKEE (reference sequence). Between the trimmed V and J ends, which lost 4 bases and 2 bases, there was a span of 10 bases. The CDR3 is 13 residues long. In nucleotides, the CDR3 is TGTGCCAGCAGCAACCGGGGACCCTACGAGCAGTACTTC. This sequence encodes CASSNRGPYEQYF.

This rearrangement joins TRBV30 to TRBJ1-1; no reliable D call. Deletions cut 1 base from V and 1 base from J, with 7 bases between. Germline CDR1 and CDR2: GTSNPN and SVGIG (reference sequence). The CDR3 extends over 13 amino acids. CDR3 amino acids: CAWSDGGNTEAFF. The DNA of the CDR3 is TGTGCCTGGAGTGACGGCGGGAACACTGAAGCTTTCTTT. Filled out from reference TRBV30 and TRBJ1-1, the complete variable domain reads SQTIHQWPATLVQPVGSPLSLECTVEGTSNPNLYWYRQAAGRGLQLLFYSVGIGQISSEVPQNLSASRPQDRQFILSSKKLLLSDSGFYLCAWSDGGNTEAFFGQGTRLTVV.

The J gene is TRBJ2-7, the V gene TRBV19; D unclear. This CDR3 contains 14 residues. The germline gives CDR1 LNHDA, CDR2 SQIVND (reference sequence). V was pared by 2 bases and J by 2 bases, with 10 bases between. The CDR3 DNA sequence: TGTGCCAGTAGTATATTTGGCGGAACCTACGAGCAGTACTTC. This sequence encodes CASSIFGGTYEQYF.

The sample holds many counts of this clonotype. The chain combines TRBV6-2 or TRBV6-3 with TRBJ2-1, with D tentatively TRBD2 (6 bases). The CDR3 loop spans 14 amino acids. The germline V and J ends were trimmed by 6 bases and 0 bases, with 9 bases remaining between them. The germline CDR1 and CDR2 sequences are MNHEY and SVGEGT. The CDR3 DNA reads as TGTGCCAGCAGACCGGGACTCTCCTACAATGAGCAGTTCTTC. Translation: CASRPGLSYNEQFF.

This clonotype occurred a few times. V is TRBV20-1 and J is TRBJ2-1, with TRBD2 matching over 8 bases. Unmatched junction bases numbered 8, after V lost 4 bases and J lost 6 bases. The germline V gene has CDR1 DFQATT and CDR2 SNEGSKA (reference sequence). The CDR3 extends over 14 amino acids. The CDR3: CSATIGTRVNEQFF. CDR3 nucleotide sequence: TGCAGTGCTACGATCGGGACTAGGGTCAATGAGCAGTTCTTC.

J is TRBJ2-3 and V is TRBV10-3; D ambiguous. V was shortened by 3 bases and J by 6 bases, with 4 bases between the two germline ends. This CDR3 has 11 residues. From germline, CDR1 is ENHRY and CDR2 SYGVKD. The CDR3 here is CAISEVDTQYF. The CDR3 coding sequence is TGTGCCATCAGTGAAGTGGATACGCAGTATTTT.

Ten or more counts support this clonotype. The V call is TRBV6-1, the J call TRBJ1-1; TRBD1 matches at 9 bases. CDR3 length equals 14 residues. From germline, CDR1 is MNHNS and CDR2 SASEGT. V shed 8 bases, J shed 4 bases, and the junction held 8 bases outside the gene matches. CDR3 sequence reads: CASRLGQGRTEAFF. CDR3 DNA: TGTGCCAGCCGCCTGGGACAGGGCCGCACTGAAGCTTTCTTT.

The chain employs TRBV5-1 and TRBJ1-5; no definite D call. This CDR3 spans 13 amino acids. Germline V gene lookup returns CDR1 SGHRS and CDR2 YFSETQ. Trimming removed 7 bases from V and 1 base from J, with 9 bases in between. CDR3 residues: CASALSSNQPQHF. The DNA of the CDR3 is TGCGCCAGCGCTTTGTCCAGCAATCAGCCCCAGCATTTT.

The V call is TRBV7-2, the J call TRBJ2-1; D not resolved. The germline CDR1 and CDR2 sequences are SGHTA and FQGNSA. This CDR3 has 14 residues. V lost 1 base and J 6 bases, leaving 10 bases between the germline ends. The CDR3 nucleotides read TGTGCCAGCAGCTTAGGATCCCCGTCCAATGAGCAGTTCTTC. Translation: CASSLGSPSNEQFF.

The chain carries TRBV7-2 and TRBJ2-4; 7 bases agree with TRBD2. The junction had 15 bases not matched to a gene; V was cut back by 4 bases and J by 9 bases. CDR3 size: 16 residues. Looked up from germline, CDR1 is SGHTA and CDR2 is FQGNSA. DNA of the CDR3: TGTGCCAGCAGCTCGCGGGGAGGGACTCAACGGTCCATTCAGTACTTC. The encoded protein is CASSSRGGTQRSIQYF. The entire variable domain, with the rest obtained from reference TRBV7-2 and TRBJ2-4, is as follows: GAGVSQSPSNKVTEKGKDVELRCDPISGHTALYWYRQSLGQGLEFLIYFQGNSAPDKSGLPSDRFSAERTGGSVSTLTIQRTQQEDSAVYLCASSSRGGTQRSIQYFGAGTRLSVL.

A few counts support this clonotype. V is TRBV27 and J is TRBJ2-7; the match to TRBD1 covers 10 bases. Germline CDR1 reads MNHEY; CDR2 reads SMNVEV (reference sequence). This CDR3 has 14 amino acids. With 2 bases clipped from V and 5 bases from J, the junction kept 3 bases outside the gene matches. CDR3: CASSLGTGVNEQYF. The CDR3 DNA follows: TGTGCCAGCAGTTTAGGGACAGGGGTAAACGAGCAGTACTTC.

The V and J genes are TRBV20-1 and TRBJ2-1; 7 bases are a match to TRBD1. J was trimmed by 6 bases and V by 7 bases; bases with no gene match: 12. This CDR3 contains 14 residues. The germline V gene encodes CDR1 DFQATT and CDR2 SNEGSKA (reference sequence). The CDR3 protein is CSVTPGTAINEQFF. CDR3 DNA: TGCAGTGTAACCCCCGGGACAGCAATCAATGAGCAGTTCTTC.

This clonotype was observed a handful of times. This chain joins TRBV9 and TRBJ1-5; the D is unclear. V was pared by 0 bases and J by 5 bases, with 12 bases between. Germline CDR1 reads SGDLS; CDR2 reads YYNGEE. This CDR3 spans 15 amino acids. For the CDR3, the DNA is TGTGCCAGCAGCGTAGCGGCCGGGAGTGATCAGCCCCAGCATTTT. Translation: CASSVAAGSDQPQHF. Variable domain in full (rest from reference TRBV9 and TRBJ1-5): DSGVTQTPKHLITATGQRVTLRCSPRSGDLSVYWYQQSLDQGLQFLIQYYNGEERAKGNILERFSAQQFPDLHSELNLSSLELGDSALYFCASSVAAGSDQPQHFGDGTRLSIL.

CDR3 protein: CASSDPGQGFSYEQYF. DNA for the CDR3: TGCGCCAGCAGCGATCCGGGACAGGGCTTCTCCTACGAGCAGTACTTC. The chain is built from TRBV4-1 and TRBJ2-7, with 9 bases lining up with TRBD1. Germline V gene data show CDR1 as MGHRA and CDR2 as YSYEKL. CDR3 length equals 16 residues. J was trimmed by 0 bases and V by 5 bases; bases with no gene match: 8.

Only a few counts were recorded for this clonotype. V gene TRBV7-2 combines with J gene TRBJ2-3, with 7 nucleotides matching TRBD2. The germline V gene has CDR1 SGHTA and CDR2 FQGNSA. Trimming cost V 0 bases and J 4 bases; bases outside gene matches: 7. The CDR3 consists of 16 residues. CDR3 in amino acids: CASSLAQAGAADTQYF. CDR3 coding DNA: TGTGCCAGCAGCTTAGCGCAGGCGGGAGCGGCAGATACGCAGTATTTT.

This chain links TRBV6-2 or TRBV6-3 with TRBJ2-2, with D possibly TRBD1 on 6 matching bases. CDR3 size: 15 residues. Between the trimmed V and J ends, which lost 8 bases and 2 bases, there was a span of 15 bases. Germline V gene data show CDR1 as MNHEY and CDR2 as SVGEGT. CDR3 in DNA: TGTGCCAGCCTGGGGGCAGGGGTAAACACCGGGGAGCTGTTTTTT. Protein sequence: CASLGAGVNTGELFF.

This clonotype has more than one count but fewer than ten. The V gene is TRBV15, the J gene TRBJ2-1; 9 positions agree with TRBD2. CDR3 length: 14 residues. Germline CDR1 LNHNV, CDR2 YYDKDF (reference sequence). After removal of 1 base from V and 9 bases from J, the junction contained 4 bases not matched to a gene. The CDR3: CATSRAAGGFEQFF. In DNA, the CDR3 is TGTGCCACCAGCAGAGCGGCGGGGGGGTTTGAGCAGTTCTTC.

This clonotype was found a few times. This chain links TRBV7-8 with TRBJ2-5; 7 positions match TRBD1. The CDR3 is 16 amino acids. Per germline, CDR1 SGHVS and CDR2 FQNEAQ. J was trimmed by 4 bases and V by 2 bases; bases with no gene match: 10. The CDR3 region is CASSLSRRGRRETQYF. The CDR3, as DNA: TGTGCCAGCAGCTTATCTCGTAGGGGGCGCCGAGAGACCCAGTACTTC.

This clonotype was counted many times. The CDR3 sequence is CSARDGAGAGNTIYF. The CDR3 DNA reads as TGCAGTGCTAGAGATGGAGCAGGGGCGGGAAACACCATATATTTT. The chain recombines TRBV20-1 with TRBJ1-3; the D gene is possibly TRBD1 (6 bases). Trimming took 0 bases from V and 4 from J, leaving 13 bases between them. Germline CDR1 and CDR2: DFQATT and SNEGSKA (reference sequence). The CDR3 sequence is 15 residues long.

In its sample, this clonotype was seen a few times. The chain carries TRBV5-6 and TRBJ2-5; 7 bases are a match to TRBD1. The V gene end was trimmed by 0 bases and the J gene end by 6 bases; junction bases not matched to a gene: 2. Germline V gene lookup returns CDR1 SGHDT and CDR2 YYEEEE. The CDR3 contains 13 residues. The chain's CDR3 is CASSLVQGKTQYF. CDR3 DNA: TGTGCCAGCAGCTTGGTACAGGGGAAGACCCAGTACTTC.

This clonotype appeared many times. The chain carries TRBV11-2 and TRBJ2-1; D uncertain. V was trimmed by 1 base and J by 5 bases, leaving 6 bases between them. The CDR3 has 13 residues. The germline V gene has CDR1 SGHAT and CDR2 FQNNGV. The CDR3 spells CASSLGANNEQFF. The DNA of the CDR3 is TGTGCCAGCAGCTTAGGGGCTAACAATGAGCAGTTCTTC.